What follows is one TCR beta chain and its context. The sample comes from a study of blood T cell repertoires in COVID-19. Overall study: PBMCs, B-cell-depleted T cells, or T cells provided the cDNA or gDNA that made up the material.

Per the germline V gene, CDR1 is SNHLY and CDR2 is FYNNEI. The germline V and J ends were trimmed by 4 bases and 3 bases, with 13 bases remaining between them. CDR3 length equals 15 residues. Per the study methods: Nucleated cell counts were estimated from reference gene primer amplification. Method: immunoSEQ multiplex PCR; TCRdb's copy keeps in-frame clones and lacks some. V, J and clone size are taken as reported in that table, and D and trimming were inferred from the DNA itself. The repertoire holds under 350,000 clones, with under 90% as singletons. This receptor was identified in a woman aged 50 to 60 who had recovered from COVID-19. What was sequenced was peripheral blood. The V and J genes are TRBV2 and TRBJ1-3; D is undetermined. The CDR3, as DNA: TGTGCCAGCAGTGCCCCGGCGAGGCATGGAAACACCATATATTTT. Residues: CASSAPARHGNTIYF.